A single sample is the source of the 13 T cell receptor beta chains below, sequenced in a study of CD8+ T cells in alopecia areata. Isolated RNA was reverse transcribed into cDNA used as the sequencing template. Here immunoSEQ multiplex PCR was the method, and the copy in TCRdb shows in-frame clones only, minus some. This sample has some 120,000 clones; around 50% occur once, and the top ten carry more than 10%. Treatment in this sample: oral pan-JAK inhibitor, 5-10 mg twice daily. Sequenced here: CD8+ T cells sorted from blood, sampled at week 24, from a patient treated with tofacitinib. The receptors here all came from a human donor with alopecia areata.

CDR3 in amino acids: CASSLELGAGDTQYF. Written as DNA, the CDR3 is TGTGCCAGCAGCTTAGAACTGGGGGCAGGAGATACGCAGTATTTT. The V call is TRBV7-9, the J call TRBJ2-3; possibly TRBD1 for D (6 bases). The CDR3 is 15 amino acids. With 1 base removed from V and 5 bases from J, the gap between germline ends came to 13 bases. Germline V gene sequence: CDR1 SEHNR, CDR2 FQNEAQ (reference sequence).

This rearrangement joins TRBV5-6 to TRBJ2-2, with 9 nucleotides matching TRBD1. From germline, CDR1 is SGHDT and CDR2 YYEEEE. The V segment lost 5 bases and the J segment 7 bases; nucleotides outside the gene matches: 6. The CDR3 is 14 amino acids. The CDR3 protein is CASRPTGGSGELFF. The CDR3 nucleotides read TGTGCCAGCAGACCTACAGGGGGCAGCGGGGAGCTGTTTTTT.

The DNA for the CDR3 is TGCGCCAGCACCCTAACAGGGAACTTATGGGCTGAAGCTTTCTTT. Translation gives CASTLTGNLWAEAFF. The J gene is TRBJ1-1, the V gene TRBV4-1; D is perhaps TRBD1 (6 bases). The V gene lost 7 bases and the J gene lost 6 bases, with 21 bases spanning the gap. Per germline, CDR1 MGHRA and CDR2 YSYEKL. The CDR3 contains 15 residues.

The chain recombines TRBV5-4 with TRBJ2-7; tentatively, D is TRBD2 (5 bases). The CDR3 extends over 12 amino acids. CDR1 is SGHNT and CDR2 is YYREEE in the germline V gene (reference sequence). V was clipped by 8 bases and J by 3 bases, with 12 bases between them. CDR3 region: CASRAEDYEQYF. Written as DNA, the CDR3 is TGTGCCAGTCGAGCGGAGGACTACGAGCAGTACTTC.

The V and J genes are TRBV2 and TRBJ2-3; the D gene is possibly TRBD2 (5 bases). Trimming took 2 bases from V and 5 from J, leaving 11 bases between them. The CDR3 contains 14 residues. The germline CDR1 and CDR2 sequences are SNHLY and FYNNEI. The DNA for the CDR3 is TGTGCCAGCAGTGAATCCCTAGCAAAAGATACGCAGTATTTT. Encoded protein: CASSESLAKDTQYF.

This chain links TRBV30 with TRBJ2-7; D gene uncertain. The germline V gene encodes CDR1 GTSNPN and CDR2 SVGIG (reference sequence). The CDR3 is made up of 14 amino acids. V shed 0 bases and J shed 3 bases, with 12 bases lying between them. The CDR3 sequence is CAWSVLNGDYEQYF. CDR3 DNA sequence: TGTGCCTGGAGTGTACTAAACGGAGACTACGAGCAGTACTTC.

CDR3 region: CASSFWGDTQYF. The CDR3 nucleotides read TGCGCCAGCAGCTTCTGGGGGGATACGCAGTATTTT. J is TRBJ2-3 and V is TRBV5-1; D possibly uses TRBD1 or TRBD2 (5 bases each). Deletions cut 2 bases from V and 6 bases from J, with 7 bases between. CDR3 length: 12 residues. CDR1 and CDR2 (germline): SGHRS, YFSETQ.

This clone occurred a few times. The rearrangement joins TRBV20-1 to TRBJ2-3; no clear D gene. The CDR3 extends over 11 amino acids. The V gene lost 5 bases and the J gene lost 7 bases, with 10 bases spanning the gap. Germline assignment: CDR1 DFQATT and CDR2 SNEGSKA (reference sequence). This CDR3 reads CSAGYSNTQYF. CDR3 nucleotide sequence: TGCAGTGCTGGTTACTCAAATACGCAGTATTTT.

V and J are TRBV15 and TRBJ1-1; D unresolved. The ends were cut back, 5 bases at V and 0 bases at J, with 4 bases in the middle. The germline gives CDR1 LNHNV, CDR2 YYDKDF (reference sequence). The CDR3 is made up of 12 amino acids. The CDR3, as DNA: TGTGCCACCAGCGGACTGAACACTGAAGCTTTCTTT. This translates into CATSGLNTEAFF. The whole variable domain, filled in from reference TRBV15 and TRBJ1-1, reads DAMVIQNPRYQVTQFGKPVTLSCSQTLNHNVMYWYQQKSSQAPKLLFHYYDKDFNNEADTPDNFQSRRPNTSFCFLDIRSPGLGDTAMYLCATSGLNTEAFFGQGTRLTVV.

The chain links TRBV7-9 to TRBJ2-5, with 7 bases fitting TRBD2. Trimming at V came to 2 bases and at J to 5 bases, leaving 5 bases not matched to a gene. Germline V gene lookup returns CDR1 SEHNR and CDR2 FQNEAQ (reference sequence). This CDR3 is 14 amino acids long. CDR3 sequence: CASSLTQGGETQYF. The CDR3 DNA follows: TGTGCCAGCAGCTTAACCCAGGGAGGGGAGACCCAGTACTTC.

The chain joins TRBV29-1 to TRBJ1-1, with D unclear. Trimming cost V 3 bases and J 1 base, with 9 bases left between them. Germline CDR1 is SQVTM and CDR2 is ANQGSEA. The CDR3 loop spans 13 amino acids. This chain's CDR3 is CSVEGLGNTEAFF. The CDR3 DNA reads TGCAGCGTTGAGGGGTTGGGGAACACTGAAGCTTTCTTT. The full variable domain, its missing parts supplied by reference TRBV29-1 and TRBJ1-1, is SAVISQKPSRDICQRGTSLTIQCQVDSQVTMMFWYRQQPGQSLTLIATANQGSEATYESGFVIDKFPISRPNLTFSTLTVSNMSPEDSSIYLCSVEGLGNTEAFFGQGTRLTVV.

The V gene is TRBV27, the J gene TRBJ2-5; TRBD2 is a possible D gene (6 bases). The V gene's germline CDR1 is MNHEY and CDR2 SMNVEV (reference sequence). V lost 3 bases and J 1 base, leaving 9 bases between the germline ends. This CDR3 spans 14 amino acids. The CDR3 sequence: CASSFRDSQETQYF. CDR3 nucleotide sequence: TGTGCCAGCAGTTTCCGGGACTCCCAAGAGACCCAGTACTTC.

This chain connects TRBV7-2 to TRBJ1-6, with unresolved D. The CDR3 runs to 17 residues. CDR1 is SGHTA and CDR2 is FQGNSA in the germline V gene. V lost 0 bases to trimming and J lost 0 bases, with 9 bases between them. CDR3: CASSLAGRSSYNSPLHF. CDR3 in DNA: TGTGCCAGCAGCTTAGCCGGCCGGAGCTCCTATAATTCACCCCTCCACTTT.